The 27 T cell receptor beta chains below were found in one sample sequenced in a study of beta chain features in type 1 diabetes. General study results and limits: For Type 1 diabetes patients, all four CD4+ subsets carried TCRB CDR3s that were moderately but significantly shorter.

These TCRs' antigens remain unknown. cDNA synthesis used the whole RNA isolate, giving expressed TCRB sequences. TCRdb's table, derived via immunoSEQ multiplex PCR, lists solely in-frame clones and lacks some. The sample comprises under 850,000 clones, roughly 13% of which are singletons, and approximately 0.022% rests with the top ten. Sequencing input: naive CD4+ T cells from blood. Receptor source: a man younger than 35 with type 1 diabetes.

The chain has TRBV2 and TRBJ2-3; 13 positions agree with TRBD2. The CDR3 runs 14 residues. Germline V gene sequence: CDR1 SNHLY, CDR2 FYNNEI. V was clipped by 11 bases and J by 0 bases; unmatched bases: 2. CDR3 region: CAGGLAGSTDTQYF. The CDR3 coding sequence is TGTGCCGGGGGACTAGCGGGGAGCACAGATACGCAGTATTTT.

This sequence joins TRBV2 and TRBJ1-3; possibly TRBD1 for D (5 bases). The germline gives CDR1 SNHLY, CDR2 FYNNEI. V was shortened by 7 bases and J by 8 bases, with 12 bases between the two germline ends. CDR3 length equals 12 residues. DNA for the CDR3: TGTGCCAGCACATGGAGGGGAGACACCATATATTTT. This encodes CASTWRGDTIYF.

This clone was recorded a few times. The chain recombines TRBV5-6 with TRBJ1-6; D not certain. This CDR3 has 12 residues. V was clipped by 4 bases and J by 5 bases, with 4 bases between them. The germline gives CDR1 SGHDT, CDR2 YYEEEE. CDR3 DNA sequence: TGTGCCAGCAGCAGGGATAATTCACCCCTCCACTTT. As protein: CASSRDNSPLHF.

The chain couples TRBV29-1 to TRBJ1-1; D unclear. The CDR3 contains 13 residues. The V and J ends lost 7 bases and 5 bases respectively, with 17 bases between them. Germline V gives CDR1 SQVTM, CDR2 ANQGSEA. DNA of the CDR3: TGCAGCGCCAGCCCCCCCGGGGATACTGAAGCTTTCTTT. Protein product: CSASPPGDTEAFF.

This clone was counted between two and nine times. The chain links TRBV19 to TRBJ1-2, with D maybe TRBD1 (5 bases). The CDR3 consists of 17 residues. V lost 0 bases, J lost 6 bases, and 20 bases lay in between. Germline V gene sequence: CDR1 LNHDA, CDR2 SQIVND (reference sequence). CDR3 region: CASSIERWDPHMDGYTF. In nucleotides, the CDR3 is TGTGCCAGTAGTATAGAGCGATGGGACCCGCATATGGATGGCTACACCTTC.

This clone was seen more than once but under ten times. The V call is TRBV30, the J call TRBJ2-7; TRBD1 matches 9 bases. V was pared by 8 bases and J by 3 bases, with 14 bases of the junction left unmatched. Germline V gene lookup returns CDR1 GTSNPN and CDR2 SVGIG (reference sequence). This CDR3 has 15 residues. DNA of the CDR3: TGTGCCACCGCGGCGGGACAGGGAGCCTTCTACGAGCAGTACTTC. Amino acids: CATAAGQGAFYEQYF.

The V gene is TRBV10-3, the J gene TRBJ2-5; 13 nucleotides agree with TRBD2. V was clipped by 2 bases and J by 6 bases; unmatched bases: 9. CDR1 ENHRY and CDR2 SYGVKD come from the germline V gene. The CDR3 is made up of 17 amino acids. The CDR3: CAISEELAGGPRQTQYF. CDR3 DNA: TGTGCCATCAGTGAGGAACTAGCGGGGGGGCCAAGGCAGACCCAGTACTTC.

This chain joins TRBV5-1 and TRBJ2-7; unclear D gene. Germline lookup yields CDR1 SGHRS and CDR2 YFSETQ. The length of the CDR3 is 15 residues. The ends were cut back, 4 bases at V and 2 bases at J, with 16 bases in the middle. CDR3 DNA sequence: TGCGCCAGCAGCCCTGTCTCCGACAAAACCTACGAGCAGTACTTC. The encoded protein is CASSPVSDKTYEQYF.

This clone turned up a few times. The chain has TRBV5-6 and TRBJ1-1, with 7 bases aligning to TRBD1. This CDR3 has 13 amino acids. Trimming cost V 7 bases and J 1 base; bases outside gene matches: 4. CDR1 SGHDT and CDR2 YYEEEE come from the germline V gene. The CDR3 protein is CASLGQSNTEAFF. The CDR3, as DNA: TGTGCCAGCTTGGGACAGTCGAACACTGAAGCTTTCTTT.

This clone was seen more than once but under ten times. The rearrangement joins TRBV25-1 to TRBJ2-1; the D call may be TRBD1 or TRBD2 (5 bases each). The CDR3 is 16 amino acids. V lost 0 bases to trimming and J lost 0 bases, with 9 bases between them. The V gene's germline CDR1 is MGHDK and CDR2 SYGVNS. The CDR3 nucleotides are TGTGCCAGCAGTGAATATTCTGGGGGCTCCTACAATGAGCAGTTCTTC. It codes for CASSEYSGGSYNEQFF. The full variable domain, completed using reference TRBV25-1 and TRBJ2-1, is EADIYQTPRYLVIGTGKKITLECSQTMGHDKMYWYQQDPGMELHLIHYSYGVNSTEKGDLSSESTVSRIRTEHFPLTLESARPSHTSQYLCASSEYSGGSYNEQFFGPGTRLTVL.

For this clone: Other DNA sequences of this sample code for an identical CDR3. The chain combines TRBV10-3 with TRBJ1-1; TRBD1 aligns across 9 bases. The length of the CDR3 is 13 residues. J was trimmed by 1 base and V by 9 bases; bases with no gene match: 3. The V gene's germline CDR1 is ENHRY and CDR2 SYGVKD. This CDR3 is CAIRTGENTEAFF. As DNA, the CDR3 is TGTGCCATAAGGACAGGGGAGAACACTGAAGCTTTCTTT.

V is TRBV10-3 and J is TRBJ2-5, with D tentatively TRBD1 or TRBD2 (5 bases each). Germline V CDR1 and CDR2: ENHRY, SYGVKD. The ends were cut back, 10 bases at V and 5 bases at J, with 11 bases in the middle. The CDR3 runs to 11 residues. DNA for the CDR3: TGTGCCACCGTAGGGGAGGAGACCCAGTACTTC. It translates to CATVGEETQYF.

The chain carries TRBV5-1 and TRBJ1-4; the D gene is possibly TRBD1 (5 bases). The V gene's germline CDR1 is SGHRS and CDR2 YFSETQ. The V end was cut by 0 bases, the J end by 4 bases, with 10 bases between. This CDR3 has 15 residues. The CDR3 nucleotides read TGCGCCAGCAGCTTGGACGTGGGGGATAATGAAAAACTGTTTTTT. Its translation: CASSLDVGDNEKLFF. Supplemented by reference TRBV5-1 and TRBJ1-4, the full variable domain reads KAGVTQTPRYLIKTRGQQVTLSCSPISGHRSVSWYQQTPGQGLQFLFEYFSETQRNKGNFPGRFSGRQFSNSRSEMNVSTLELGDSALYLCASSLDVGDNEKLFFGSGTQLSVL.

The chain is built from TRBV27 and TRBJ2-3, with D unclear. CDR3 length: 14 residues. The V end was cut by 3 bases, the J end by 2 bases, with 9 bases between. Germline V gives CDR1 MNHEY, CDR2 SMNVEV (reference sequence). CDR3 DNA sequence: TGTGCCAGCAGTTTTTCACAGACCACAGATACGCAGTATTTT. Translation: CASSFSQTTDTQYF.

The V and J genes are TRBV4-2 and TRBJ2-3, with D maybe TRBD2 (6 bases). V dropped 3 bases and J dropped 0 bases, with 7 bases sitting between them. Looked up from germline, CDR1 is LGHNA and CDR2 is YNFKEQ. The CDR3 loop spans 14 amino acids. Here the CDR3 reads CASSQGLSTDTQYF. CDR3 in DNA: TGTGCCAGCAGCCAGGGACTTAGCACAGATACGCAGTATTTT.

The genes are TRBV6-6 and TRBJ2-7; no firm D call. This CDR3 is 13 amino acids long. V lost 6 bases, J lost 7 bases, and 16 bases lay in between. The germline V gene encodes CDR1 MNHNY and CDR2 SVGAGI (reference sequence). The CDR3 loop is CASSDGPVGEQYF. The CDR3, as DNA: TGTGCCAGCAGCGACGGACCGGTGGGGGAGCAGTACTTC.

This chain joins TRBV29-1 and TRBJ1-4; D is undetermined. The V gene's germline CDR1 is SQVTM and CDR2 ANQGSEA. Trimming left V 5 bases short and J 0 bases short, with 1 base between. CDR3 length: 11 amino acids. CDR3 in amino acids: CSVSTNEKLFF. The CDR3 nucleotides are TGCAGCGTTTCAACTAATGAAAAACTGTTTTTT.

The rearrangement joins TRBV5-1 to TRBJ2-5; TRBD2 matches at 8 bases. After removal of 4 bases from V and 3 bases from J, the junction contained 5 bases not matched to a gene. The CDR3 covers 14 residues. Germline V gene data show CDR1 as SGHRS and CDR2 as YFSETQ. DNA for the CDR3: TGCGCCAGCAGCATTAGCGGGGAGGAAGAGACCCAGTACTTC. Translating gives CASSISGEEETQYF.

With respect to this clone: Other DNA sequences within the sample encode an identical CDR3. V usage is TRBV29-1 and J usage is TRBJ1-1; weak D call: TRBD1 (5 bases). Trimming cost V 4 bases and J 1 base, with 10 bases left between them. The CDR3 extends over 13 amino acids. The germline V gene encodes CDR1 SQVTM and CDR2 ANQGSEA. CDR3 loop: CSVGRVGNTEAFF. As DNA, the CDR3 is TGCAGCGTTGGCAGGGTCGGGAACACTGAAGCTTTCTTT.

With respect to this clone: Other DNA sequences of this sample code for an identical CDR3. The CDR3 bases are TGTGCCAGTCGAGGACAGGGGAATGGCTACACCTTC. It encodes CASRGQGNGYTF. The chain recombines TRBV19 with TRBJ1-2; 9 nucleotides align to TRBD1. In germline, CDR1 is LNHDA, CDR2 SQIVND (reference sequence). Trimming removed 8 bases from V and 6 bases from J; junction bases left unmatched: 4. The length of the CDR3 is 12 residues.

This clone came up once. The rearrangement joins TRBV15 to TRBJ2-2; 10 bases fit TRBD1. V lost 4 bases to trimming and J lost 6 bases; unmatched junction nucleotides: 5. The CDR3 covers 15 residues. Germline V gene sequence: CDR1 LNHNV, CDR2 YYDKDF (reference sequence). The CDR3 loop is CATSNRQGAAGELFF. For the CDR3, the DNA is TGTGCCACCAGCAACCGACAGGGGGCGGCCGGGGAGCTGTTTTTT. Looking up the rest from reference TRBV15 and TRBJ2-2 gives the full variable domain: DAMVIQNPRYQVTQFGKPVTLSCSQTLNHNVMYWYQQKSSQAPKLLFHYYDKDFNNEADTPDNFQSRRPNTSFCFLDIRSPGLGDTAMYLCATSNRQGAAGELFFGEGSRLTVL.

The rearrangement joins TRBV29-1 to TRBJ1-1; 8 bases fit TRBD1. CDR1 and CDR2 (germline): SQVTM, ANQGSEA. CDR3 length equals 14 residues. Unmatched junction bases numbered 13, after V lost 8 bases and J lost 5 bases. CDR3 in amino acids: CSFLTGEMWTEAFF. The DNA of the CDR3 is TGCAGCTTCCTGACAGGGGAAATGTGGACTGAAGCTTTCTTT.

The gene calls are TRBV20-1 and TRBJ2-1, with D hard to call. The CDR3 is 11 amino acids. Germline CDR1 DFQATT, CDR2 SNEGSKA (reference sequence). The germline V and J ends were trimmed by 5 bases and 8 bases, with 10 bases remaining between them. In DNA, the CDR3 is TGCAGTGCTGAGAAGCCGCATGAGCAGTTCTTC. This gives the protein CSAEKPHEQFF.

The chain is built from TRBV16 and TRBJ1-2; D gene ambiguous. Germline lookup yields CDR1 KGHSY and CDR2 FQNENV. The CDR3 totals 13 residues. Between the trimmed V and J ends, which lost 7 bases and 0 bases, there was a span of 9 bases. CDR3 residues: CASTLTTNYGYTF. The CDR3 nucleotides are TGTGCCAGCACTCTGACCACTAACTATGGCTACACCTTC. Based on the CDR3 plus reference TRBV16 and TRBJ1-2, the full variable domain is GEEVAQTPKHLVRGEGQKAKLYCAPIKGHSYVFWYQQVLKNEFKFLISFQNENVFDETGMPKERFSAKCLPNSPCSLEIQATKLEDSAVYFCASTLTTNYGYTFGSGTRLTVV.

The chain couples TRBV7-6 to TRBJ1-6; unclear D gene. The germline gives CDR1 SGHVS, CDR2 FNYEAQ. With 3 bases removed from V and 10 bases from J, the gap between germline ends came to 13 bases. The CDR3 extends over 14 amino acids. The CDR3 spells CASSLAPGESPLHF. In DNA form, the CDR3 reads TGTGCCAGCAGCTTGGCCCCCGGGGAGTCACCCCTCCACTTT.

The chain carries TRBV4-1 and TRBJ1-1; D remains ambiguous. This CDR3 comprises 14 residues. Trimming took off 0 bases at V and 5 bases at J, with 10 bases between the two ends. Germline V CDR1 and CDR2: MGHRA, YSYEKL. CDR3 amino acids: CASSQEGWSTEAFF. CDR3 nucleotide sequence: TGCGCCAGCAGCCAAGAGGGTTGGTCTACTGAAGCTTTCTTT.

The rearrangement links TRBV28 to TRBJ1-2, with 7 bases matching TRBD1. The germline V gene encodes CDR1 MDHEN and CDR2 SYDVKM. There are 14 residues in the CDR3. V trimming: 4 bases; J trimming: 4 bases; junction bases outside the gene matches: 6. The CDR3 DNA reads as TGTGCCAGCAGTTCGACAGGGCGTCCCTATGGCTACACCTTC. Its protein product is CASSSTGRPYGYTF.